This T cell receptor beta chain was found in a study of regulatory T cells in long-lasting Graves disease. In its sample, this clonotype was seen many times. Its antigen is undetermined. Study-level points and caveats: The TCR repertoire of persistent Graves' patients was less diverse than that of newly diagnosed ones.

Trimming removed 5 bases from V and 8 bases from J, with 25 bases in between. There are 16 residues in the CDR3. The germline gives CDR1 DFQATT, CDR2 SNEGSKA (reference sequence). The TCR beta library used iRepertoire HTBI primers with Arm-PCR amplification of CDR3. TCRdb analysed the multiplex PCR reads with MiXCR anew, one entry per CDR3 protein. The sample yields some 370,000 distinct CDR3 sequences, about 11% seen once. Time point defined: newly diagnosed GD, antithyroid drugs for less than 3 months. From RNA extracted from PBMCs, the TCR library was made. The data also belong to a second study, concerning T cells in Graves' hyperthyroidism and ophthalmopathy. That work states: A set of HTBI primers served as the primers for a first-round RT-PCR of the TCR CDR3. The majority of expanded thyroid clonotypes above 0.001 also appeared in blood. From stable hyperthyroidism, ophthalmopathy was separated by a 13 V-J model.

The sequencing used peripheral blood mononuclear cells (PBMCs), collected at new diagnosis, from a patient treated with antithyroid drugs. The chain is built from TRBV20-1 and TRBJ2-1; possible D gene TRBD1, 6 bases. This clonotype originated in a woman aged 18-29 years with Graves disease. The CDR3: CSAHSGVGGVFDEQFF. The CDR3, as DNA: TGCAGTGCTCATAGTGGTGTAGGGGGTGTTTTTGATGAGCAGTTCTTC.